This entry lists 14 T cell receptor beta chains sequenced from one sample in a study of control samples from healthy donors and cancer patients. Libraries were prepared by immunoSEQ multiplex PCR; TCRdb keeps only in-frame clonotypes and omits some of them. The top ten hold around 17% of the sample, which has 110,000 or so clones, roughly 91% seen once. The source material was blood. These receptors came from a woman in her fifties or sixties in good health.

This clone is a singleton in its sample. CDR3 residues: CAARLAVSGANVLTF. In nucleotides, the CDR3 is TGTGCCGCTAGACTAGCGGTCTCTGGGGCCAACGTCCTGACTTTC. The chain recombines TRBV6-5 with TRBJ2-6, with TRBD2 matching over 9 bases. This CDR3 has 15 residues. Losses at the gene ends were 11 bases for V and 0 bases for J; bases not matched to a gene: 5. Germline assignment: CDR1 MNHEY and CDR2 SVGAGI.

The chain links TRBV12-3 or TRBV12-4 to TRBJ1-1; D perhaps matches TRBD1 (6 bases). Trimming took 7 bases from V and 6 from J, leaving 15 bases between them. The CDR3 runs 13 residues. The CDR3 coding sequence is TGTGCCAGCACCATCCTTACAGGGTCTGAAGCTTTCTTT. The encoded protein is CASTILTGSEAFF.

The chain uses TRBV27 and TRBJ2-7; D is uncertain. V was cut by 2 bases and J by 0 bases, with 8 bases left in between. The CDR3 is 14 residues long. The germline CDR1 and CDR2 sequences are MNHEY and SMNVEV (reference sequence). The CDR3 DNA sequence: TGTGCCAGCAGTTTAGGGCCAGGCTCCTACGAGCAGTACTTC. Translated, it gives CASSLGPGSYEQYF.

This chain joins TRBV4-1 and TRBJ2-1, with 8 bases lining up with TRBD1. Germline V lookup: CDR1 MGHRA, CDR2 YSYEKL. The CDR3 is made up of 19 amino acids. J lost 6 bases, V lost 3 bases, and 19 bases had no gene match. The CDR3 sequence: CASSQTQAAGQGTLNEQFF. Here the CDR3 DNA reads TGCGCCAGCAGCCAGACCCAGGCTGCTGGACAGGGAACGCTCAATGAGCAGTTCTTC.

Comment on this clone: A junction end diverges from the germline sequence, so it may reflect a read error. CDR3 amino acids: CASSSVQQVSF. The CDR3 DNA is TGTGCCAGCAGTTCCGTACAACAGGTGTCCTTC. J is TRBJ1-2 and V is TRBV6-2 or TRBV6-3; a weak D match, TRBD1 (5 bases). This CDR3 comprises 11 residues. The germline gives CDR1 MNHEY, CDR2 SVGEGT.

The chain recombines TRBV7-3 with TRBJ2-2; D call uncertain. The CDR3 extends over 13 amino acids. Germline V CDR1 and CDR2: SGHTA, FQGTGA. The V and J ends lost 5 bases and 4 bases respectively, with 8 bases between them. The CDR3 protein is CASSGRGTGELFF. Here the CDR3 DNA reads TGTGCCAGCAGCGGTAGAGGCACCGGGGAGCTGTTTTTT.

The chain has TRBV15 and TRBJ2-3, with 8 nucleotides matching TRBD1. Germline CDR1 and CDR2: LNHNV and YYDKDF (reference sequence). The CDR3 has 17 amino acids. V lost 3 bases, J lost 2 bases, and 10 bases stayed unmatched. The CDR3 coding sequence is TGTGCCACCAGCAGGACCGGACACAGGGGGGACACAGATACGCAGTATTTT. Translated: CATSRTGHRGDTDTQYF.

This clone was recorded once. The V and J genes are TRBV11-1 and TRBJ2-1; 9 bases map to TRBD2. Trimming removed 0 bases from V and 6 bases from J; junction bases left unmatched: 9. Per germline, CDR1 SGHAT and CDR2 FQDESV (reference sequence). CDR3 length: 17 amino acids. CDR3 amino acids: CASSLARGGAMSNEQFF. The CDR3 DNA reads TGTGCCAGCAGCTTAGCACGCGGGGGGGCCATGAGCAATGAGCAGTTCTTC.

V usage is TRBV5-1 and J usage is TRBJ1-5; no firm D call. V was cut by 0 bases and J by 3 bases, with 10 bases left in between. This CDR3 is built from 15 residues. Germline V gene data show CDR1 as SGHRS and CDR2 as YFSETQ. Written as DNA, the CDR3 is TGCGCCAGCAGCTTGGGAGAACTAAACAATCAGCCCCAGCATTTT. It encodes CASSLGELNNQPQHF.

The gene calls are TRBV9 and TRBJ2-1; D is perhaps TRBD2 (5 bases). Germline V lookup: CDR1 SGDLS, CDR2 YYNGEE. This CDR3 is built from 15 residues. V was cut by 3 bases and J by 3 bases, with 13 bases left in between. Here the CDR3 reads CASSGGGHSYNEQFF. The CDR3 DNA sequence: TGTGCCAGCAGCGGCGGAGGTCATAGCTACAATGAGCAGTTCTTC.

The chain has TRBV18 and TRBJ1-1; D is undetermined. In germline, CDR1 is KGHSH, CDR2 LQKENI. The CDR3 is 14 residues long. V lost 1 base and J 1 base, leaving 7 bases between the germline ends. CDR3 sequence reads: CASSPRVQNTEAFF. As DNA, the CDR3 is TGTGCCAGCTCACCACGGGTCCAGAACACTGAAGCTTTCTTT.

The chain is built from TRBV6-5 and TRBJ1-2; 7 bases match TRBD1. The CDR3 contains 12 residues. Germline V lookup: CDR1 MNHEY, CDR2 SVGAGI. V shed 6 bases, J shed 8 bases, and the junction held 6 bases outside the gene matches. CDR3 amino acids: CASRTGSEGYTF. CDR3 nucleotides: TGTGCCAGCAGGACAGGGTCGGAAGGCTACACCTTC.

This chain connects TRBV19 to TRBJ1-5; weak D call: TRBD1 (5 bases). The germline gives CDR1 LNHDA, CDR2 SQIVND (reference sequence). CDR3 length equals 16 residues. V lost 5 bases to trimming and J lost 1 base, with 15 bases between them. This CDR3 reads CASSEHRSRSNQPQHF. The CDR3 DNA is TGTGCCAGTAGTGAACACAGGTCTAGAAGCAATCAGCCCCAGCATTTT.

This clone has a handful of counts. The chain couples TRBV6-5 to TRBJ1-6; D unclear. Germline V CDR1 and CDR2: MNHEY, SVGAGI. The CDR3 totals 12 residues. The V and J ends lost 6 bases and 6 bases respectively, with 6 bases between them. The CDR3 DNA reads as TGTGCCAGCAGAGTAATTAATTCACCCCTCCACTTT. Protein product: CASRVINSPLHF.